A selection of T cell receptor beta chains follows, all from one sample in a study of graft-versus-host responses after intestinal transplantation. The assay was immunoSEQ multiplex PCR, and TCRdb's table has in-frame clones only and misses some. The sample has tens of thousands of clones, 70% to 90% seen once; the top ten hold approximately 0.34%. No antigen has been identified for these receptors. Here the sequenced sample was unstimulated CD4+ T cells sorted from spleen or lymph node cells, taken before intestinal transplant. Source of these receptors: a human donor who received an intestinal transplant. Both conserved end residues are part of each CDR3. The order of the fields is V gene, J gene, clone size, D gene, CDR3 protein, CDR3 DNA. A D gene is named only where the DNA matches it firmly. Clone size, where shown, is once, few, many, or a class for clones that have expanded.

TRBV5-1	TRBJ1-3	few	TRBD1	CASSLGGQESGNTIYF	TGCGCCAGCAGCTTGGGCGGACAGGAGAGTGGAAACACCATATATTTT
TRBV10-1	TRBJ2-3	NA	TRBD2	CASRRGTSGGVTDTQYF	TGCGCCAGCAGGAGGGGTACTAGCGGGGGGGTCACAGATACGCAGTATTTT
TRBV10-1	TRBJ2-3	once	TRBD2	CASSRLAQDTQYF	TGCGCCAGCAGTCGACTAGCCCAGGATACGCAGTATTTT
TRBV9	TRBJ2-3	NA	TRBD2	CASSPRGLAGLSTDTQYF	TGTGCCAGCAGCCCCCGGGGACTAGCGGGGCTTAGCACAGATACGCAGTATTTT
TRBV4-1	TRBJ1-2	once	TRBD1	CASSQEPLTGGEYGYTF	TGCGCCAGCAGCCAAGAGCCCCTGACAGGGGGCGAGTATGGCTACACCTTC
TRBV14	TRBJ2-2	NA	TRBD2	CASSDLSPGGGELFF	TGTGCCAGCAGCGATCTCTCGCCGGGGGGCGGGGAGCTGTTTTTT
TRBV28	TRBJ2-3	NA	TRBD2	CASSLGGRRADTQYF	TGTGCCAGCAGTTTGGGAGGGAGAAGGGCCGATACGCAGTATTTT
TRBV19	TRBJ1-5	NA	NA	CASKYGGAQPQHF	TGTGCCAGTAAATACGGGGGGGCTCAGCCCCAGCATTTT
TRBV4-2	TRBJ1-1	NA	NA	CASSQGTFTEAFF	TGTGCCAGCAGCCAAGGGACATTCACTGAAGCTTTCTTT
TRBV5-1	TRBJ1-1	NA	NA	CASRRRWGGTEAFF	TGCGCCAGCAGAAGAAGGTGGGGAGGCACTGAAGCTTTCTTT
TRBV29-1	TRBJ2-2	once	NA	CSARLTVTNTGELFF	TGCAGCGCCCGACTGACAGTAACGAACACCGGGGAGCTGTTTTTT
TRBV2	TRBJ1-4	NA	NA	CASSVRIQEKLFF	TGTGCCAGCAGTGTTCGGATACAGGAAAAACTGTTTTTT
TRBV7-2	TRBJ1-2	NA	TRBD1	CASSPPGQNYGYTF	TGTGCCAGCAGCCCGCCGGGACAGAACTATGGCTACACCTTC
TRBV9	TRBJ2-5	NA	TRBD1	CASSALTGGVETQYF	TGTGCCAGCAGCGCACTGACAGGGGGCGTCGAGACCCAGTACTTC
TRBV28	TRBJ2-1	NA	TRBD2	CASSFSGRNEQFF	TGTGCCAGCAGTTTTAGCGGGAGGAATGAGCAGTTCTTC
TRBV28	TRBJ1-2	once	NA	CATSRSYGYTF	TGTGCCACCTCCCGTTCCTATGGCTACACCTTC
TRBV6-6	TRBJ1-3	NA	NA	CASSLTGMINTIYF	TGTGCCAGCAGTCTGACAGGCATGATAAACACCATATATTTT
TRBV5-4	TRBJ1-3	once	TRBD1	CASSLETGGRNTIYF	TGTGCCAGCAGCTTGGAGACAGGGGGCCGAAACACCATATATTTT
TRBV15	TRBJ1-2	NA	TRBD1	CATSRDLGQGSYGYTF	TGTGCCACCAGCAGAGATCTCGGACAGGGCTCCTATGGCTACACCTTC
TRBV11-2	TRBJ1-1	NA	TRBD1	CASSLRGTGRAVAEAFF	TGTGCCAGCAGCTTACGCGGGACAGGGCGAGCGGTCGCTGAAGCTTTCTTT
TRBV4-1	TRBJ1-1	NA	NA	CASSQDWGTQNTEAFF	TGCGCCAGCAGCCAAGACTGGGGGACACAGAACACTGAAGCTTTCTTT
TRBV5-1	TRBJ1-1	NA	TRBD1	CASGTGTATTEAFF	TGCGCCAGCGGAACCGGGACAGCCACCACTGAAGCTTTCTTT
TRBV6-1	TRBJ2-7	NA	TRBD1	CASSPGQVSSEQYF	TGTGCCAGCAGTCCAGGACAGGTATCAAGCGAGCAGTACTTC
TRBV2	TRBJ2-1	NA	TRBD2	CASTGGKLSGTSSYNEQFF	TGTGCCAGCACCGGGGGGAAACTAAGCGGGACTAGCTCCTACAATGAGCAGTTCTTC
TRBV5-1	TRBJ2-5	NA	TRBD1	CASSELPGQGSPGETQYF	TGCGCCAGCAGCGAGCTACCGGGACAGGGATCTCCTGGGGAGACCCAGTACTTC
TRBV5-1	TRBJ2-5	NA	NA	CASSLSGWTEETQYF	TGCGCCAGCAGCTTGAGTGGATGGACAGAAGAGACCCAGTACTTC
TRBV5-4	TRBJ2-1	NA	NA	CASSWTAGNEQFF	TGTGCCAGCAGCTGGACGGCAGGGAATGAGCAGTTCTTC
TRBV2	TRBJ2-7	NA	TRBD1	CASSGPPDRVVHEQYF	TGTGCCAGCAGTGGACCCCCCGACAGGGTGGTACACGAGCAGTACTTC
TRBV2	TRBJ2-7	NA	TRBD1	CASRGQGTSPYEQYF	TGTGCCAGCAGAGGACAGGGTACGAGTCCCTACGAGCAGTACTTC
TRBV6-1	TRBJ1-2	NA	TRBD1	CASILDRGRGGYTF	TGTGCCAGCATATTGGACAGGGGGCGCGGAGGCTACACCTTC
TRBV18	TRBJ2-1	NA	TRBD1	CASSPTGVNYNEQFF	TGTGCCAGCTCACCAACAGGGGTTAACTACAATGAGCAGTTCTTC
TRBV27	TRBJ2-7	NA	TRBD1	CASRPGDRGLNEQYF	TGTGCCAGCAGACCAGGGGACAGGGGGCTAAACGAGCAGTACTTC
TRBV27	TRBJ1-2	NA	NA	CASSRQQGGVSYGYTF	TGTGCCAGCAGTCGCCAACAGGGTGGGGTGAGCTATGGCTACACCTTC
TRBV2	TRBJ1-5	once	TRBD1	CASRVDRVNQPQHF	TGTGCCAGCAGGGTAGACAGGGTAAATCAGCCCCAGCATTTT
TRBV7-9	TRBJ1-6	NA	NA	CASSLVQGNSPLHF	TGTGCCAGCAGCTTAGTACAGGGAAATTCACCCCTCCACTTT
TRBV6-1	TRBJ1-1	NA	TRBD1	CASSEETGQNTEAFF	TGTGCCAGCAGTGAAGAGACAGGGCAGAACACTGAAGCTTTCTTT
TRBV6-6	TRBJ1-4	NA	TRBD1	CASSYPSTGNEKLFF	TGTGCCAGCAGTTACCCGTCGACAGGGAATGAAAAACTGTTTTTT
TRBV2	TRBJ2-2	NA	TRBD1	CASRDRARTGELFF	TGTGCCAGCCGGGACAGGGCTAGGACCGGGGAGCTGTTTTTT
TRBV28	TRBJ2-5	NA	TRBD2	CASATSRDYNQETQYF	TGTGCCAGCGCCACGTCTCGGGACTATAACCAAGAGACCCAGTACTTC
TRBV6-6	TRBJ2-7	NA	TRBD2	CASRGLAPHEQYF	TGTGCCAGCAGGGGACTAGCCCCTCACGAGCAGTACTTC
TRBV25-1	TRBJ1-2	once	TRBD1	CASSGGQRFYGYTF	TGTGCCAGCAGTGGGGGACAGAGATTCTATGGCTACACCTTC
TRBV18	TRBJ2-1	NA	NA	CASSPLEGHLADEQFF	TGTGCCAGCTCACCACTTGAAGGACACCTTGCCGATGAGCAGTTCTTC
TRBV6-5	TRBJ2-2	NA	NA	CASSWTELNTGELFF	TGTGCCAGCAGCTGGACTGAACTTAACACCGGGGAGCTGTTTTTT
TRBV18	TRBJ1-2	NA	NA	CASSPSRQDLNYGYTF	TGTGCCAGCTCACCATCGAGACAGGATTTAAACTATGGCTACACCTTC